This T cell receptor beta chain originates from a study of T cell repertoires in cytomegalovirus infection (dated by TCRdb to about 2019). About the full investigation: The peptide stimulations were aimed at well-studied HLA-B-restricted epitopes as well as recently identified HLA-C-restricted CMV epitopes, whose presentation resists viral immunomodulation. The HLA type of each donor mattered for the analysis, because public TCR beta signatures pointed to carriage of CMV infection along with the matching HLA type. Overall results and qualifications from the work: The ex vivo response was dominated by HLA-C-restricted CMV-specific TCR beta clonotypes, which also provided the single most frequent clonotype in two of eight donors. In both this cohort and an independent cohort of several hundred donors, the cumulative frequency of public TCR beta family members distinguished carriers of CMV infection plus the relevant HLA type.

The run used an Illumina HiSeq 1500. TCRdb reprocessing: public reads trimmed at Q25 with fastp, clones called with MiXCR, in-frame beta chains kept. Entries are consolidated by CDR3 protein sequence, retaining the most common genes and DNA. Present in this sample are about 500,000 distinct CDR3 sequences, roughly a third of which were seen just once. The top ten clones comprise about a sixth of the sample. Measured from the cysteine to the phenylalanine, the CDR3 is 13 residues long. Here the CDR3 DNA is all that survives: 39 bases in frame from base 1. The germline V gene yields SGHTA for CDR1 and FQGNSA for CDR2. The germline V end is reduced by 10 bases and the J end by 5 bases; junction bases left unmatched: 7. The treatment or condition label, read with the paper, signifies: in vitro stimulation with specific CMV peptide epitopes to enrich CMV-specific T cells. This clonotype was counted ten times or more. No antigen is known for it. No base-level quality is on record; no much larger clone is a single base apart.

Recombination joined TRBV7-2 with TRBJ1-4; TRBD1 lines up with 7 middle nucleotides. The clonotype originates from a human donor in good health (CMV status not recorded). Some clones in this sample may be carry-over from other donors' samples. The source material was cultured PBMCs, sampled from culture after CMV antigen stimulation. For the CDR3, the sequence is CATSDRVNEKLFF. The DNA sequence is given as TGTGCCACCTCAGACAGGGTGAATGAAAAACTGTTTTTT.